This T cell receptor beta chain was identified during a study of blood T cell repertoires in COVID-19. Study-wide context: Nucleic acid was either cDNA or gDNA, and it came from T cells, B-cell-depleted T cells, or PBMCs.

In Seattle, patients joined the study during active infection and were tracked longitudinally. Per germline, CDR1 MGHDK and CDR2 SYGVNS. The CDR3 totals 17 residues. The V gene lost 2 bases and the J gene lost 4 bases, with 18 bases spanning the gap. In the source study's methods: Amplified reference gene primers provided the basis for estimating nucleated cell counts. Assay used: immunoSEQ multiplex PCR; TCRdb lists only in-frame clones, some missing. V, J and clone size are taken as reported in that table, and D and trimming were inferred from the DNA itself. Here the sample spans 300,000 to 400,000 clones, 80% to 90% being singletons.

This clonotype originated in a man younger than 45 with COVID-19, enrolled during active disease. This chain connects TRBV25-1 to TRBJ1-5, with a tentative D call TRBD1 (5 bases). Sequencing input: peripheral blood. CDR3 residues: CASSEGGAAGLNQPQHF. CDR3 DNA sequence: TGTGCCAGCAGTGAAGGGGGAGCGGCGGGGCTAAATCAGCCCCAGCATTTT.